These T cell receptor beta chains were read from a single sample in a study of STAT5B mutations in CD4+ large granular lymphocyte leukemia. Produced via immunoSEQ multiplex PCR; TCRdb's table is partial and in-frame only. The top ten hold around 0.38% of the sample, which has more than 30,000 clones, about 88% seen once. The specimen was CD4+ T cells from blood buffy coats. These receptor sequences come from a human donor in good health. Each CDR3 is given with its conserved first and last residue. The D gene is left open where the match is weak. Size tells how often a clone was seen (once, few, many) or the class of an expanded clone, and some rows leave it out.

cdr3_aa	cdr3_nt	d_call	v_call	clone_size	j_call
CASSHMVGEAFF	TGTGCCAGCAGCCACATGGTGGGCGAAGCTTTCTTT	.	TRBV11-1	.	TRBJ1-1
CASSRFSGLAEYNEQFF	TGTGCCAGCAGCCGATTTTCGGGACTAGCGGAGTACAATGAGCAGTTCTTC	TRBD2	TRBV7-2	.	TRBJ2-1
CASSESGGETQYF	TGCGCCAGCAGTGAGTCGGGAGGAGAGACCCAGTACTTC	.	TRBV10-2	once	TRBJ2-5
CASSREQAINEKLFF	TGTGCCAGCAGCCGAGAACAGGCGATTAATGAAAAACTGTTTTTT	.	TRBV7-9	.	TRBJ1-4
CASSGRLAGDHNEQFF	TGTGCCAGCAGTGGCCGACTAGCGGGAGACCACAATGAGCAGTTCTTC	TRBD2	TRBV25-1	.	TRBJ2-1
CASSLVQDSYEQYF	TGTGCCAGCAGCTTAGTCCAGGACTCCTACGAGCAGTACTTC	.	TRBV11-3	.	TRBJ2-7
CASSEVGGGYTIYF	TGTGCCAGCAGTGAAGTAGGGGGCGGATACACCATATATTTT	TRBD1	TRBV2	once	TRBJ1-3
CASSLVDEQFF	TGTGCCAGCAGCTTAGTTGATGAGCAGTTCTTC	.	TRBV7-6	.	TRBJ2-1
CASRGRGEAYEQYF	TGTGCCAGCAGGGGGAGGGGTGAGGCTTACGAGCAGTACTTC	TRBD2	TRBV25-1	.	TRBJ2-7
CATQDAGNTIYF	TGTGCCACGCAGGATGCTGGAAACACCATATATTTT	.	TRBV10-3	.	TRBJ1-3
CASSGDRGGTEAFF	TGTGCCAGCAGTGGGGACAGGGGCGGGACTGAAGCTTTCTTT	TRBD1	TRBV2	few	TRBJ1-1
CASSFAYRGNEQFF	TGTGCCAGCAGCTTTGCTTACCGAGGGAATGAGCAGTTCTTC	.	TRBV7-9	few	TRBJ2-1
CASNAGGWGTEAFF	TGTGCCAGCAACGCAGGGGGTTGGGGCACTGAAGCTTTCTTT	TRBD1	TRBV9	.	TRBJ1-1
CASRSQESQPQHF	TGTGCCAGCAGAAGTCAGGAGTCTCAGCCCCAGCATTTT	.	TRBV6-6	.	TRBJ1-5
CASSNIGGAGRAYEQYF	TGTGCCAGCAGTAATATCGGCGGGGCGGGACGGGCCTACGAGCAGTACTTC	.	TRBV28	once	TRBJ2-7
CASSGGTGESEKLFF	TGTGCCAGCAGCGGAGGGACAGGGGAGAGTGAAAAACTGTTTTTT	TRBD1	TRBV5-4	.	TRBJ1-4
CASSLGAWGATVGYTF	TGTGCCAGCAGCTTGGGGGCCTGGGGGGCGACTGTCGGCTACACCTTC	.	TRBV7-2	.	TRBJ1-2
CASSLDGTDTQYF	TGTGCCAGCAGCTTAGATGGCACAGATACGCAGTATTTT	.	TRBV7-9	.	TRBJ2-3
CASSFVALESGNTIYF	TGCGCCAGCAGCTTCGTGGCTTTAGAATCTGGAAACACCATATATTTT	.	TRBV5-1	.	TRBJ1-3
CASRGGLADLAKNIQYF	TGTGCCAGCAGGGGGGGACTAGCGGACTTAGCCAAAAACATTCAGTACTTC	TRBD2	TRBV2	.	TRBJ2-4
CASSEALRGVGTEAFF	TGTGCCAGCAGTGAAGCGCTTCGGGGGGTTGGCACTGAAGCTTTCTTT	.	TRBV6-1	.	TRBJ1-1
CASSKFPGQLVNEQFF	TGTGCCAGTAGTAAATTCCCGGGACAGCTTGTCAATGAGCAGTTCTTC	TRBD1	TRBV19	.	TRBJ2-1
CASRNLRGMNTEAFF	TGTGCCAGCAGGAATCTTAGGGGAATGAACACTGAAGCTTTCTTT	.	TRBV7-9	.	TRBJ1-1
CASSLAGGLATYNEQLF	TGTGCCAGCAGCTTAGCAGGGGGACTAGCGACCTACAATGAGCAGCTCTTC	TRBD2	TRBV7-9	.	TRBJ2-1
CATGRGDEKLFF	TGTGCCACCGGGAGAGGGGATGAAAAACTGTTTTTT	.	TRBV28	.	TRBJ1-4
CASSRQGTDTQYF	TGCGCCAGCAGTAGACAGGGAACAGATACGCAGTATTTT	TRBD1	TRBV10-1	.	TRBJ2-3
CASSSNLHSNTGELFF	TGTGCCAGCAGCTCCAACCTACACTCGAACACCGGGGAGCTGTTTTTT	.	TRBV7-9	.	TRBJ2-2